One sample yielded the 27 T cell receptor beta chains listed below, sequenced in a study of identical twins. One entry per CDR3 protein, called by TCRdb with MiXCR from the 5' RACE reads. The sample has roughly 230,000 distinct CDR3 sequences; about 8.3% are singletons. The sample also formed part of further work on yellow fever vaccine responses in identical twins.

The specimen was CD8+ T cells sorted from blood. These receptors originate from a woman aged 18-29 years in good health.

This clonotype is medium-sized by share. J is TRBJ2-7 and V is TRBV20-1, with TRBD2 matching over 8 bases. The CDR3 contains 13 residues. Germline assignment: CDR1 DFQATT and CDR2 SNEGSKA (reference sequence). V gave up 4 bases and J gave up 3 bases; unmatched junction bases: 5. CDR3 sequence: CSAKAGVDYEQYF. CDR3 DNA sequence: TGCAGTGCTAAAGCGGGAGTTGACTACGAGCAGTACTTC.

This clonotype was observed at least ten times. V usage is TRBV4-3 and J usage is TRBJ2-7; D is perhaps TRBD1 or TRBD2 (5 bases each). The CDR3 contains 16 residues. V lost 0 bases and J 0 bases, leaving 12 bases between the germline ends. CDR1 and CDR2 from the germline V gene are LGHNA and YSLEER. This chain's CDR3 is CASSQDLMGTSYEQYF. The CDR3 region has the DNA TGCGCCAGCAGCCAAGATCTTATGGGGACCTCCTACGAGCAGTACTTC.

The rearrangement joins TRBV7-8 to TRBJ2-3, with D unclear. Per the germline V gene, CDR1 is SGHVS and CDR2 is FQNEAQ. This CDR3 comprises 16 residues. Trimming took 5 bases from V and 0 from J, leaving 15 bases between them. The CDR3 here is CASSHQTVSSTDTQYF. The CDR3 DNA follows: TGTGCCAGCAGCCATCAGACGGTTTCTAGCACAGATACGCAGTATTTT.

The chain employs TRBV6-2 or TRBV6-3 and TRBJ2-2, with a weak D call TRBD1 (6 bases). This CDR3 is 16 amino acids long. V was cut by 2 bases and J by 4 bases, with 14 bases left in between. CDR1 MNHEY and CDR2 SVGEGT come from the germline V gene. The CDR3 DNA reads TGTGCCAGCAGTTACGAGTTAACAGGGTTCACCGGGGAGCTGTTTTTT. Translation: CASSYELTGFTGELFF.

This clonotype has at least ten counts. The chain uses TRBV4-1 and TRBJ1-2; TRBD1 matches 7 bases. Germline CDR1 is MGHRA and CDR2 is YSYEKL. The CDR3 consists of 16 residues. With 4 bases clipped from V and 4 bases from J, the junction kept 12 bases outside the gene matches. The CDR3 loop is CASSLPIGQATYGYTF. The CDR3 bases are TGCGCCAGCAGCCTCCCGATCGGACAGGCGACCTATGGCTACACCTTC.

This rearrangement joins TRBV6-5 to TRBJ2-5, with TRBD1 identical over 7 bases. CDR3 length equals 14 residues. CDR1 is MNHEY and CDR2 is SVGAGI in the germline V gene. Trimming took 2 bases from V and 4 from J; bases not matched to a gene: 4. CDR3 loop: CASSYDRVGETQYF. CDR3 DNA: TGTGCCAGCAGTTACGACAGGGTAGGAGAGACCCAGTACTTC.

In DNA, the CDR3 is TGTGCCAGCAGCGAAACTAGCGAAATCCTCTACAATGAGCAGTTCTTC. Amino acid sequence: CASSETSEILYNEQFF. The chain couples TRBV9 to TRBJ2-1; 7 bases are a match to TRBD2. V trimming: 3 bases; J trimming: 3 bases; junction bases outside the gene matches: 9. Germline V gene sequence: CDR1 SGDLS, CDR2 YYNGEE. This CDR3 contains 16 residues.

The V gene is TRBV6-1, the J gene TRBJ2-3; a possible D gene is TRBD1 (6 bases). Trimming left V 8 bases short and J 0 bases short, with 12 bases between. This CDR3 has 14 amino acids. Germline lookup yields CDR1 MNHNS and CDR2 SASEGT. The CDR3 nucleotides are TGTGCCAGCCTGACAGGCTCTAGCACAGATACGCAGTATTTT. Its translation: CASLTGSSTDTQYF.

The chain combines TRBV7-2 with TRBJ1-6; TRBD1 is a possible D gene (6 bases). The V end lost 6 bases, the J end lost 5 bases, and 11 bases lay between the germline ends. Germline CDR1 SGHTA, CDR2 FQGNSA. The CDR3 is 14 residues long. CDR3 sequence reads: CASRYRVDNSPLHF. The CDR3 region has the DNA TGTGCCAGCAGGTACAGGGTGGATAATTCACCCCTCCACTTT. Full variable domain (outside the CDR3, taken from reference TRBV7-2 and TRBJ1-6): GAGVSQSPSNKVTEKGKDVELRCDPISGHTALYWYRQSLGQGLEFLIYFQGNSAPDKSGLPSDRFSAERTGGSVSTLTIQRTQQEDSAVYLCASRYRVDNSPLHFGNGTRLTVT.

The rearrangement uses TRBV29-1 and TRBJ2-7; 7 bases map to TRBD1. The CDR3 sequence is 13 residues long. Trimming removed 4 bases from V and 7 bases from J; junction bases left unmatched: 10. Germline CDR1 SQVTM, CDR2 ANQGSEA. The CDR3 protein is CSVGDSPIQEQYF. The CDR3 nucleotides are TGCAGCGTTGGGGACAGCCCAATTCAAGAGCAGTACTTC.

This clonotype was seen ten or more times. The gene calls are TRBV5-1 and TRBJ2-1; 8 bases fit TRBD2. Germline CDR1 and CDR2: SGHRS and YFSETQ. The CDR3 consists of 17 residues. The V segment lost 5 bases and the J segment 4 bases; nucleotides outside the gene matches: 14. In DNA form, the CDR3 reads TGCGCCAGCAGACCCGCTCGGGCGGGGGGAGGATACAATGAGCAGTTCTTC. Its translation is CASRPARAGGGYNEQFF.

This clonotype was counted a few times. The chain couples TRBV7-9 to TRBJ2-1, with 10 bases matching TRBD2. Looked up from germline, CDR1 is SEHNR and CDR2 is FQNEAQ (reference sequence). This CDR3 has 15 amino acids. With V trimmed by 5 bases and J by 6 bases, 7 bases remained unmatched. CDR3 loop: CASSAALAGVNEQFF. For the CDR3, the DNA is TGTGCCAGCAGCGCAGCGCTAGCGGGGGTCAATGAGCAGTTCTTC.

This clonotype was detected only a few times. This chain uses TRBV10-3 with TRBJ2-1, with TRBD2 as a possible D gene (6 bases). This CDR3 spans 16 amino acids. Trimming took 3 bases from V and 9 from J, leaving 21 bases between them. Germline-derived CDR1 and CDR2 are ENHRY and SYGVKD. The CDR3 sequence: CAISEVGSGYILEQFF. The CDR3 DNA follows: TGTGCCATCAGTGAAGTTGGTAGCGGATACATTCTTGAGCAGTTCTTC.

The rearrangement links TRBV4-3 to TRBJ2-5; D unclear. Germline lookup yields CDR1 LGHNA and CDR2 YSLEER. The V end lost 0 bases, the J end lost 6 bases, and 17 bases lay between the germline ends. The CDR3 consists of 16 residues. The CDR3 sequence is CASSQDQSEPVKTQYF. CDR3 bases: TGCGCCAGCAGCCAAGATCAGAGCGAGCCGGTGAAGACCCAGTACTTC.

This chain links TRBV28 with TRBJ2-3; TRBD2 matches at 10 bases. This CDR3 region has 16 residues. V was clipped by 5 bases and J by 2 bases; unmatched bases: 7. Germline CDR1 is MDHEN and CDR2 is SYDVKM. CDR3 residues: CASSPVGLADTDTQYF. CDR3 bases: TGTGCCAGCAGTCCCGTCGGACTAGCGGACACAGATACGCAGTATTTT.

In this sample, this clonotype turned up many times. The chain recombines TRBV28 with TRBJ2-3, with no clear D. The CDR3 length is 18 residues. Germline CDR1 MDHEN, CDR2 SYDVKM. Trimming cost V 5 bases and J 2 bases, with 23 bases left between them. CDR3 DNA sequence: TGTGCCAGCAGTCCCCCTCCTGACGGCCCATCTTACACAGATACGCAGTATTTT. Amino acid sequence: CASSPPPDGPSYTDTQYF.

This chain connects TRBV4-3 to TRBJ1-1, with unresolved D. This CDR3 has 16 residues. Germline V gene lookup returns CDR1 LGHNA and CDR2 YSLEER. V dropped 0 bases and J dropped 1 base, with 12 bases sitting between them. In nucleotides, the CDR3 is TGCGCCAGCAGCCAAGATCCCCCCGTCAGGAACACTGAAGCTTTCTTT. It is translated as CASSQDPPVRNTEAFF.

This clonotype was observed a handful of times. The V gene is TRBV29-1, the J gene TRBJ1-1; no clear D. The V gene lost 2 bases and the J gene lost 2 bases, with 12 bases spanning the gap. The CDR3 contains 14 residues. CDR1 and CDR2 from the germline V gene are SQVTM and ANQGSEA. The CDR3 protein is CSVEPQVGNTEAFF. CDR3 DNA: TGCAGCGTTGAACCCCAGGTCGGTAACACTGAAGCTTTCTTT.

This clonotype has only a few counts. The chain is built from TRBV9 and TRBJ2-2; D may be TRBD2 (5 bases). Germline CDR1 reads SGDLS; CDR2 reads YYNGEE. The length of the CDR3 is 14 residues. V gave up 3 bases and J gave up 6 bases, with 12 bases separating them. CDR3 residues: CASSAPEDPGELFF. The CDR3 DNA reads TGTGCCAGCAGCGCGCCGGAGGACCCCGGGGAGCTGTTTTTT.

This clonotype turned up a few times. The chain recombines TRBV18 with TRBJ2-5, with D possibly being TRBD2 (5 bases). Germline CDR1 is KGHSH and CDR2 is LQKENI. This CDR3 spans 15 amino acids. Trimming left V 2 bases short and J 5 bases short, with 15 bases between. The CDR3 coding sequence is TGTGCCAGCTCACCAGCGGCCGGGGTGTGGGAGACCCAGTACTTC. Protein product: CASSPAAGVWETQYF.

This clonotype was seen repeatedly, ten times or more. The chain combines TRBV4-3 with TRBJ2-1; possible D gene TRBD1, 5 bases. The CDR3 is 15 residues long. Germline values: CDR1 LGHNA, CDR2 YSLEER. V lost 0 bases and J 10 bases, leaving 16 bases between the germline ends. CDR3 DNA sequence: TGCGCCAGCAGCCAAGATCGGTTAGGAGCAGGGGAGCAGTTCTTC. It codes for CASSQDRLGAGEQFF.

This clonotype was counted a few times. V is TRBV27 and J is TRBJ2-7; TRBD2 matches 7 bases. The CDR3 contains 13 residues. Germline-derived CDR1 and CDR2 are MNHEY and SMNVEV (reference sequence). The trim removed 4 bases at V and 4 bases at J, leaving 4 bases unmatched. The CDR3 DNA reads TGTGCCAGCAGTTCCGCCGGGGGGTACGAGCAGTACTTC. This sequence encodes CASSSAGGYEQYF.

A few counts support this clonotype. The V call is TRBV28, the J call TRBJ2-2, with D possibly being TRBD1 (7 bases). The V gene's germline CDR1 is MDHEN and CDR2 SYDVKM. Trimming took 7 bases from V and 7 from J, leaving 22 bases between them. The CDR3 has 16 amino acids. The CDR3 loop reads CASIRQGGIWRGELFF. In nucleotides, the CDR3 is TGTGCCAGCATCCGGCAGGGGGGTATTTGGCGCGGGGAGCTGTTTTTT.

This clonotype was detected a few times. The genes are TRBV6-4 and TRBJ2-3; 12 bases map to TRBD2. The CDR3 has 15 residues. Looked up from germline, CDR1 is MRHNA and CDR2 is SNTAGT. V gave up 5 bases and J gave up 3 bases; unmatched junction bases: 3. Written as DNA, the CDR3 is TGTGCCAGCAGTAAGACTAGCGGGGGTACAGATACGCAGTATTTT. Encoded protein: CASSKTSGGTDTQYF.

This clonotype was counted between two and nine times. The chain has TRBV20-1 and TRBJ2-1; D might be TRBD2 (5 bases). Germline-derived CDR1 and CDR2 are DFQATT and SNEGSKA (reference sequence). CDR3 size: 15 residues. Trimming left V 0 bases short and J 0 bases short, with 9 bases between. The CDR3 nucleotides read TGCAGTGCTAGAGATGTCCGGGGCTCCTACAATGAGCAGTTCTTC. Its protein is CSARDVRGSYNEQFF.

The rearrangement links TRBV27 to TRBJ2-1; D remains ambiguous. CDR1 and CDR2 (germline): MNHEY, SMNVEV (reference sequence). The CDR3 length is 15 residues. The V end lost 5 bases, the J end lost 3 bases, and 14 bases lay between the germline ends. The CDR3 nucleotides read TGTGCCAGCAGTGCCTACTTTGGCAGCTACAATGAGCAGTTCTTC. Its protein is CASSAYFGSYNEQFF.

The chain employs TRBV15 and TRBJ2-1; unclear D gene. The CDR3 loop spans 13 amino acids. V lost 6 bases and J 2 bases, leaving 8 bases between the germline ends. Germline CDR1 reads LNHNV; CDR2 reads YYDKDF (reference sequence). The CDR3 coding sequence is TGTGCCACCAGTGGCACTACCTACAATGAGCAGTTCTTC. This encodes CATSGTTYNEQFF.